This T cell receptor (beta chain) was documented in a study of spatial heterogeneity in lung cancer. Study-wide findings and caveats: Tracking of tumor mutation counts was seen in expanded intratumoral alpha and beta TCR counts.

TCRdb re-derived calls from the 5' RACE reads in MiXCR, one entry per CDR3 protein. Of some 10,000 distinct CDR3 sequences in the sample, 5.1% were seen once. The V gene's germline CDR1 is SGHTA and CDR2 FQGNSA. The germline V and J ends were trimmed by 5 bases and 3 bases, with 11 bases remaining between them. The CDR3 contains 14 residues. Many counts were recorded for this clonotype. Its antigen is undetermined. Described time point: sample taken at primary tumor resection. The receptor was isolated from a male donor with early-stage non-small cell lung cancer. Sample: lung tumor tissue, taken at surgery. The V call is TRBV7-2, the J call TRBJ1-5; TRBD1 might be the D (6 bases). The CDR3 loop is CASSLGQSNQPQHF. CDR3 in DNA: TGTGCCAGCAGCCTTGGACAGTCCAATCAGCCCCAGCATTTT. The whole variable domain, remainder taken from reference TRBV7-2 and TRBJ1-5, is GAGVSQSPSNKVTEKGKDVELRCDPISGHTALYWYRQSLGQGLEFLIYFQGNSAPDKSGLPSDRFSAERTGGSVSTLTIQRTQQEDSAVYLCASSLGQSNQPQHFGDGTRLSIL.